Following are 17 T cell receptor beta chains from one sample sequenced in a study of breast tumors, draining lymph nodes, adjacent tissues. From the multiplex PCR reads, TCRdb called clonotypes with MiXCR, one entry per CDR3 protein. Among approximately 170,000 distinct CDR3 sequences, roughly a third were seen once, and the ten largest hold around 4.5%. The lymph nodes were axillary draining lymph nodes from breast cancer patients. The sample consisted of axillary lymph node tissue. Receptors were obtained from a female donor with breast cancer. Some clones in this sample may be carry-over from other donors' samples.

V gene TRBV19 combines with J gene TRBJ2-6; 8 nucleotides match TRBD1. Germline V gene sequence: CDR1 LNHDA, CDR2 SQIVND (reference sequence). V dropped 2 bases and J dropped 0; count of bases not matched to a gene: 12. The CDR3 spans 20 residues. CDR3 nucleotides: TGTGCCAGTAGTATACAAGGGGGCAGGGGGCTCCTCTCTGGGGCCAACGTCCTGACTTTC. The encoded protein is CASSIQGGRGLLSGANVLTF.

This clonotype was counted ten times or more. The chain recombines TRBV5-8 with TRBJ2-7, with 7 bases identical to TRBD2. CDR1 and CDR2 from the germline V gene are SGHTS and YDEGEE. Trimming removed 4 bases from V and 2 bases from J; junction bases left unmatched: 3. The CDR3 is 13 amino acids. The DNA for the CDR3 is TGTGCCAGCAGCAAGGGGAGGGCCTACGAGCAGTACTTC. Amino acid sequence: CASSKGRAYEQYF.

This clonotype showed up just a few times. The V gene is TRBV6-1, the J gene TRBJ2-1, with D possibly being TRBD2 (6 bases). The CDR3 spans 18 residues. The V end was cut by 2 bases, the J end by 3 bases, with 20 bases between. Germline V CDR1 and CDR2: MNHNS, SASEGT. CDR3 nucleotides: TGTGCCAGCAGTGAAAGCCCCTGGGGGGAGGCTGGCTACAATGAGCAGTTCTTC. As protein: CASSESPWGEAGYNEQFF.

This clonotype was recorded once. A much larger clonotype is one base distant, so this may be a read error. The chain recombines TRBV7-2 with TRBJ2-1; TRBD1 aligns across 7 bases. Germline CDR1 reads SGHTA; CDR2 reads FQGNSA. The CDR3 sequence is 16 residues long. Trimming at V came to 5 bases and at J to 0 bases, leaving 7 bases not matched to a gene. In DNA form, the CDR3 reads TGTGCCAGCAGCCCCACGACAGGGCTCTCCTACAATGAGCAGTTCTTC. Its translation: CASSPTTGLSYNEQFF.

In its sample, this clonotype was seen a few times. The chain has TRBV6-2 or TRBV6-3 and TRBJ1-2, with 8 bases identical to TRBD1. The ends lost 8 bases at V and 4 bases at J; junction bases unmatched: 9. CDR1 is MNHEY and CDR2 is SVGEGT in the germline V gene. The CDR3 extends over 14 amino acids. CDR3 DNA: TGTGCCAGCGGAGGGACAGGCGCCTCCTATGGCTACACCTTC. Protein sequence: CASGGTGASYGYTF.

With regard to this clonotype: With a much larger clone just one base away, this may be a read error. This CDR3 fails to terminate in the conserved phenylalanine or tryptophan, so it likely reflects a read error. This chain connects TRBV13 to TRBJ2-1; D might be TRBD1 (6 bases). The V gene lost 1 base and the J gene lost 2 bases, with 9 bases spanning the gap. CDR3 length: 15 amino acids. From germline, CDR1 is PRHDT and CDR2 FYEKMQ (reference sequence). The CDR3 reads CASSLEGTPYNEQFL. The CDR3 coding sequence is TGTGCCAGCAGCTTAGAAGGGACACCCTACAATGAGCAGTTCCTC.

This clonotype was detected once. This chain uses TRBV2 with TRBJ2-1; TRBD2 agrees at 13 bases. The CDR3 is 16 amino acids. Trimming at V came to 5 bases and at J to 5 bases, leaving 6 bases not matched to a gene. Germline CDR1 reads SNHLY; CDR2 reads FYNNEI. The CDR3 DNA sequence: TGTGCCAGCAGTCCCCAGGGACTAGCGGGACACAATGAGCAGTTCTTC. Its translation is CASSPQGLAGHNEQFF. The full variable domain, in which reference TRBV2 and TRBJ2-1 provide the parts outside the CDR3, is EPEVTQTPSHQVTQMGQEVILRCVPISNHLYFYWYRQILGQKVEFLVSFYNNEISEKSEIFDDQFSVERPDGSNFTLKIRSTKLEDSAMYFCASSPQGLAGHNEQFFGPGTRLTVL.

This clonotype has at least ten counts. V gene TRBV12-3 or TRBV12-4 combines with J gene TRBJ2-3; D not resolved. Gene TRBJ2-7 matches the end of the DNA better, so the J call may be wrong. The CDR3 extends over 13 amino acids. The CDR3 coding sequence is TGTGCCAGCAGTTTTGGGATAACCTACGAGCAGTACTTC. Residues: CASSFGITYEQYF.

This clonotype came up many times. The rearrangement joins TRBV20-1 to TRBJ2-3, with TRBD2 matching 7 bases. The V gene's germline CDR1 is DFQATT and CDR2 SNEGSKA (reference sequence). Trimming removed 0 bases from V and 4 bases from J; junction bases left unmatched: 7. CDR3 length equals 15 residues. For the CDR3, the DNA is TGCAGTGCTAGAGATCTTGCGGGAGCCCCAGATACGCAGTATTTT. It translates to CSARDLAGAPDTQYF.

The table lists this clonotype with a few counts. The chain is built from TRBV7-9 and TRBJ1-4; 8 nucleotides line up with TRBD1. Germline trimming cut 5 bases from V and 5 bases from J; bases unmatched to any gene: 10. Germline CDR1 and CDR2: SEHNR and FQNEAQ (reference sequence). The CDR3 is 16 residues long. The CDR3 DNA is TGTGCCAGCAGCCCATCCGGACAGGGAGGGAATGAAAAACTGTTTTTT. As protein: CASSPSGQGGNEKLFF.

This clonotype was seen at least ten times. This chain uses TRBV10-2 with TRBJ2-2, with no clear D. The CDR3 covers 14 residues. Germline loops: CDR1 WSHSY, CDR2 SAAADI. Deletions cut 7 bases from V and 6 bases from J, with 15 bases between. The CDR3 DNA is TGCGCCAGCAACCAACAGCCCCCCGCCGGGGAGCTGTTTTTT. It codes for CASNQQPPAGELFF.

This clonotype was counted many times. The genes are TRBV10-3 and TRBJ1-2, with 11 bases that match TRBD1. With V trimmed by 5 bases and J by 6 bases, 11 bases remained unmatched. Germline V CDR1 and CDR2: ENHRY, SYGVKD. The CDR3 spans 16 residues. The CDR3 DNA reads as TGTGCCATCAGTCCCCTCCCCGGGACAGGGGGGGATGGCTACACCTTC. The encoded protein is CAISPLPGTGGDGYTF.

CDR3 protein: CASSQGVGERGQTQYF. The CDR3 DNA sequence: TGTGCCAGCAGCCAAGGAGTGGGAGAGCGGGGGCAGACCCAGTACTTC. J is TRBJ2-5 and V is TRBV14; 8 nucleotides align to TRBD2. After removal of 1 base from V and 6 bases from J, the junction contained 10 bases not matched to a gene. CDR1 is SGHDN, CDR2 FVKESK, per germline. This CDR3 is 16 amino acids long.

This clonotype was seen at least ten times. V and J are TRBV12-3 or TRBV12-4 and TRBJ2-3, with D unresolved. This CDR3 comprises 14 residues. The ends were cut back, 3 bases at V and 5 bases at J, with 12 bases in the middle. The DNA of the CDR3 is TGTGCCAGCAGTTTCTCCGGGCCGGGAGATACGCAGTATTTT. This translates into CASSFSGPGDTQYF.

As concerns this clonotype: One junction end disagrees with the germline gene, perhaps due to a read error. The V gene is TRBV15, the J gene TRBJ1-1; no clear D. The CDR3 is 13 amino acids. Germline CDR1 is LNHNV and CDR2 is YYDKDF (reference sequence). The CDR3 coding sequence is TGTGCCACCGGCAGAGTATTAGGAGGTGAAGCTTTCTTT. It encodes CATGRVLGGEAFF.

In its sample, this clonotype was seen many times. V and J are TRBV5-6 and TRBJ2-7; D unclear. The germline CDR1 and CDR2 sequences are SGHDT and YYEEEE. The CDR3 runs 14 residues. The ends were cut back, 4 bases at V and 2 bases at J, with 13 bases in the middle. DNA for the CDR3: TGTGCCAGCAGCATAAACATCCCCCCCTACGAGCAGTACTTC. Amino acids: CASSINIPPYEQYF.

There are a few counts of this clonotype. With a much larger clone just one base away, this may be a read error. J is TRBJ2-3 and V is TRBV20-1; D not certain. Germline lookup yields CDR1 DFQATT and CDR2 SNEGSKA (reference sequence). CDR3 length equals 14 residues. The CDR3 reads CGARGGGFTDTQYF. CDR3 nucleotide sequence: TGCGGTGCTAGAGGCGGCGGCTTCACAGATACGCAGTATTTT.